Relative to its sample, the clone carrying this TCR beta chain is medium-sized (0.01 to 0.1%). As yet, its antigen is unknown. At one of its ends the junction is not consistent with the germline gene, which may arise from a read error. Full-length variable regions came from constant-region reverse primers plus semi-nested Nested Universal Primer A PCR. TCRdb used MiXCR to reprocess the 5' RACE reads, holding one entry per CDR3 protein. This repertoire shows 9,000 to 10,000 distinct CDR3 sequences, roughly 15% found once; its top ten account for 3.3%. The germline V gene has CDR1 SGHRS and CDR2 YFSETQ. This CDR3 has 16 amino acids. The sorted Tregs were CD4+CD25+CD127-/low cells. Findings and limits, study-wide: Tumor Tregs overlapped most with tumor, then blood, naive CD4+ cells.

The J gene is TRBJ2-7, the V gene TRBV5-1; possibly TRBD1 for D (5 bases). Material for sequencing was Tregs sorted from blood. The TCR sequence derives from a female donor with breast cancer. The chain's CDR3 is CASSLGGAGNSHEQYF. The CDR3 coding sequence is TGCGCCAGCAGCTTGGGTGGAGCAGGGAACTCCCACGAGCAGTACTTC.